This T cell receptor (beta chain) was recovered during a study of OX40 agonist ivuxolimab in advanced cancers. About the study as a whole: The costimulatory receptor OX40 (CD134) was targeted by ivuxolimab, a fully human IgG2 agonistic monoclonal antibody. Intravenous ivuxolimab was administered to patients every 2 weeks at six dose levels: 0.01, 0.1, 0.3, 1.5, 3 and 10 mg/kg. Of the approximately 54 patients in dose escalation, some 19 had hepatocellular carcinoma, roughly 15 had melanoma, 9 had renal cell carcinoma and 9 had head and neck cancer. A male proportion of roughly 80% and a mean age of 60 years, ranging from about 23 to 90, were recorded for the dose-escalation cohort. Prior anti-PD-1, anti-PD-L1 or anti-CTLA-4 therapy was permitted, and approximately 41% of dose-escalation patients had received checkpoint inhibitors. Partial responses were achieved by three dose-escalation patients, of whom one had hepatocellular carcinoma and two had cutaneous melanoma. Peripheral TCRbeta sequencing aimed to test whether ivuxolimab altered TCR sequence diversity and caused clonal T-cell expansion. The paper reports the monotherapy dose-escalation portion (N of about 56 patients) of the phase I ivuxolimab trial.

Overall results and qualifications from the work: Antigen specificity was not determined for the clonally expanded peripheral T cells. Partial responders in the 0.1-3.0 mg/kg groups had among the lowest normalized peripheral clonal expansion, especially among CD8+ T cells. After ivuxolimab, more expanded clones were found on average in CD8+ T cells than in CD4+ T cells. Low levels of normalized T-cell clonal expansion were also seen in some nonresponding patients. At doses of 0.1 to 3.0 mg/kg, clonal expansion of both CD4+ and CD8+ T cells in blood was seen between baseline and week 6.

The trial excluded patients who had a history of autoimmune disease or were on systemic immunosuppression. Peripheral blood for TCR sequencing was drawn from every dose cohort at baseline, at cycle 4 day 1 and at cycle 7 day 1. The samples were drawn from a first-in-human, open-label, multicenter phase I dose-escalation trial of ivuxolimab. Adults with locally advanced or metastatic melanoma, renal cell, hepatocellular, or head and neck squamous cell carcinoma were enrolled in the trial. Before TCR sequencing, CD4+ T cells and CD8+ T cells from peripheral blood were sorted into separate populations. Genomic DNA was isolated from the sorted cells so that the TCRbeta CDR3 region could be sequenced. The immunoSEQ Assay was used to sequence the TCRbeta CDR3 regions. Held by TCRdb, this immuneACCESS table contains in-frame sequences only and omits some clones. Under half of the omission traces to an unresolved V gene where checked; the cause of the rest is unknown. This sample is represented by roughly 20,000 clones; 75% to 90% of them were singletons. The ten largest clones take up under 35% of the sample.

Its CDR3 holds 15 amino acids, cysteine through phenylalanine. Of all the DNA, just the CDR3 is kept, 45 bases in frame from base 1. CDR1 MDHEN and CDR2 SYDVKM were looked up in the germline V gene. V is cut back by 5 bases and J by 2 bases, with 7 bases in the junction unmatched. On this clone itself: Its antigen is currently not known. No per-base quality is available; no much larger clone lies one base away.

The clonotype comes from an adult with an advanced solid tumor such as melanoma, head and neck, liver or kidney cancer. The chain joins TRBV28 to TRBJ2-3, with 7 middle bases fitting TRBD2. Sequencing was performed on CD4+ or CD8+ T cells sorted from blood, taken in a trial of the OX40 agonist ivuxolimab. This receptor carries the CDR3 CASSPRAGNTDTQYF. The DNA sequence reads TGTGCCAGCAGTCCCCGAGCGGGAAACACAGATACGCAGTATTTT.